This T cell receptor (beta chain) was obtained from a study of early T cells in non-severe SARS-CoV-2 infection. Study-wide findings and caveats: Matching with VDJdb favored anti-spike CD8 responses (missing private and CD4 specificities).

This clonotype was observed many times. Its antigen is not identified. TCRdb fed the 5' RACE reads into MiXCR, producing one record per CDR3 protein. The table lists about 27,000 distinct CDR3 sequences, approximately 4% of them singletons. There are 14 residues in the CDR3. Germline V gene sequence: CDR1 SGHRS, CDR2 YFSETQ. Unmatched junction bases numbered 6, after V lost 2 bases and J lost 4 bases. The sequenced sample consisted of whole blood. The TCR comes from an adult who was a healthcare worker with PCR-confirmed SARS-CoV-2 infection or an uninfected control (not recorded which). The rearrangement links TRBV5-1 to TRBJ2-7, with 7 bases that match TRBD2. The CDR3 is CASSFEGGPYEQYF. CDR3 sequence (DNA): TGCGCCAGCAGCTTCGAGGGAGGGCCATACGAGCAGTACTTC.